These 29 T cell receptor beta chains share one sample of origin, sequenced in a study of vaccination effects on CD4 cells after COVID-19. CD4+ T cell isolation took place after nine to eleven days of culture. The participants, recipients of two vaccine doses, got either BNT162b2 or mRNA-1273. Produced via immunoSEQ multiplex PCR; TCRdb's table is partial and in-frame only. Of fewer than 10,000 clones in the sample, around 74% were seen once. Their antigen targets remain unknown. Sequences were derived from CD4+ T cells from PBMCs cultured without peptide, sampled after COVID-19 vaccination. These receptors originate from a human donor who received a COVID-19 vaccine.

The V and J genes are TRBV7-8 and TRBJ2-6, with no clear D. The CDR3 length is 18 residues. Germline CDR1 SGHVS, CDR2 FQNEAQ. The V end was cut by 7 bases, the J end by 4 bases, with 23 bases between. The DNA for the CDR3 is TGTGCCAGCACCCCAATCCCCCCCGCAGCGTTCGGGGCCAACGTCCTGACTTTC. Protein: CASTPIPPAAFGANVLTF. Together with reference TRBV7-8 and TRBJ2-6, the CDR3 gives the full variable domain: GAGVSQSPRYKVAKRGQDVALRCDPISGHVSLFWYQQALGQGPEFLTYFQNEAQLDKSGLPSDRFFAERPEGSVSTLKIQRTQQEDSAVYLCASTPIPPAAFGANVLTFGAGSRLTVL.

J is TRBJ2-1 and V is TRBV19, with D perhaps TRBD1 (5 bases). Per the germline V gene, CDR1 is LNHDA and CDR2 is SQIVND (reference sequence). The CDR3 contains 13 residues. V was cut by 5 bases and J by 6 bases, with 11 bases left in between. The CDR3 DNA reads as TGTGCCAGTAGTCCTAGGGGTTTCAATGAGCAGTTCTTC. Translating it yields CASSPRGFNEQFF.

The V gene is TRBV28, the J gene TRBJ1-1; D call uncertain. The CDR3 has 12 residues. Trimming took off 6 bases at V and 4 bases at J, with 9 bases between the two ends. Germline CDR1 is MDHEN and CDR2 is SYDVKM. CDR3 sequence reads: CASSSPTTEAFF. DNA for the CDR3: TGTGCCAGCAGCTCCCCAACCACTGAAGCTTTCTTT.

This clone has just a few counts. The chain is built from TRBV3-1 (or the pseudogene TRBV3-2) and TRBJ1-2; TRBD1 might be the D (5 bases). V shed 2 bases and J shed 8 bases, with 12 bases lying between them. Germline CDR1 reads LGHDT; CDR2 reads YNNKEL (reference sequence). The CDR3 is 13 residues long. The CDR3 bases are TGTGCCAGCAGCCAAACGGACGGGGGAGGCTACACCTTC. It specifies CASSQTDGGGYTF.

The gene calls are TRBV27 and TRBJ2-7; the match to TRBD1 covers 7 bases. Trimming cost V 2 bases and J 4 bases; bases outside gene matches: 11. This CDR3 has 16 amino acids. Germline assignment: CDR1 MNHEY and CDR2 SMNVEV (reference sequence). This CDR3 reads CASSLRQGSSRYEQYF. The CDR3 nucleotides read TGTGCCAGCAGTTTACGACAGGGAAGCAGTAGATACGAGCAGTACTTC.

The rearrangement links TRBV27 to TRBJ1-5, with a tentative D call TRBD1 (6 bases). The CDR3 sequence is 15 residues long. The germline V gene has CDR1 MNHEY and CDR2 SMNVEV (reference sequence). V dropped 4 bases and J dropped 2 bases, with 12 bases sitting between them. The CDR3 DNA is TGTGCCAGCAGTTCCACAGGGAGGGGCAATCAGCCCCAGCATTTT. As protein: CASSSTGRGNQPQHF.

CDR3 amino acids: CASSLPGGSGNTEAFF. The CDR3 DNA sequence: TGTGCCAGCAGTTTACCCGGGGGGTCAGGGAACACTGAAGCTTTCTTT. The chain carries TRBV28 and TRBJ1-1, with D possibly matching TRBD1 (5 bases). This CDR3 contains 16 residues. Germline V gene sequence: CDR1 MDHEN, CDR2 SYDVKM. The germline V and J ends were trimmed by 2 bases and 1 base, with 14 bases remaining between them.

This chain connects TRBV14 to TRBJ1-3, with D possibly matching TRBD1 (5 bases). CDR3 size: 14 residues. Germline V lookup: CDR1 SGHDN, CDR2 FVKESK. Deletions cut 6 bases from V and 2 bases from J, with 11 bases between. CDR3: CASSPLGPGNTIYF. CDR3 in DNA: TGTGCCAGCAGTCCCTTGGGGCCTGGAAACACCATATATTTT.

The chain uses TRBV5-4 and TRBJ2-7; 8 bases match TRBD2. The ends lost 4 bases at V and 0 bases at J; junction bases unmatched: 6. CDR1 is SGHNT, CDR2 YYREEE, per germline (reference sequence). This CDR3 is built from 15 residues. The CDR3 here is CASSPIAGISYEQYF. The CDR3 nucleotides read TGTGCCAGCAGCCCAATAGCGGGGATCTCCTACGAGCAGTACTTC. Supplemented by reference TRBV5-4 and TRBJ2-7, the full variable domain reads ETGVTQSPTHLIKTRGQQVTLRCSSQSGHNTVSWYQQALGQGPQFIFQYYREEENGRGNFPPRFSGLQFPNYSSELNVNALELDDSALYLCASSPIAGISYEQYFGPGTRLTVT.

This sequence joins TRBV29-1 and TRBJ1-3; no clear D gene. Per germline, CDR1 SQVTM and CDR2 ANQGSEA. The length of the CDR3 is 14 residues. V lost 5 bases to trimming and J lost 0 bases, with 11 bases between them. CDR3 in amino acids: CSVMGASSGNTIYF. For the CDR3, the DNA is TGCAGCGTTATGGGAGCCAGCTCTGGAAACACCATATATTTT.

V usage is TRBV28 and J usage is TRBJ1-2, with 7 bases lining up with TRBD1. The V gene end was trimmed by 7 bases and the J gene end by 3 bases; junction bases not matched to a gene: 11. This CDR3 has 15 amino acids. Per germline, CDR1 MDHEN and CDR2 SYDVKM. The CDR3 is CASTLPTGAHYGYTF. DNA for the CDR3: TGTGCCAGCACCTTACCTACAGGGGCCCACTATGGCTACACCTTC.

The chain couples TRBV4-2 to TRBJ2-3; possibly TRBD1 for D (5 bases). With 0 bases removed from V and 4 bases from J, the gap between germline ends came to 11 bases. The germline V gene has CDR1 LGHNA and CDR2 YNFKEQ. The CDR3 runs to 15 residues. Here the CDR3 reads CASSQEGQGSDTQYF. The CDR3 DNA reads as TGTGCCAGCAGCCAAGAGGGGCAGGGCTCAGATACGCAGTATTTT.

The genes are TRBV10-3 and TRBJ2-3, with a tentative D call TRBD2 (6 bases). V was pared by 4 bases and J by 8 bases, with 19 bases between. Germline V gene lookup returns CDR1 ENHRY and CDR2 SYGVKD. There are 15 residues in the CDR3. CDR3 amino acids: CAISAGTPAAGTQYF. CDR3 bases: TGTGCCATCAGTGCCGGGACTCCTGCCGCAGGTACGCAGTATTTT.

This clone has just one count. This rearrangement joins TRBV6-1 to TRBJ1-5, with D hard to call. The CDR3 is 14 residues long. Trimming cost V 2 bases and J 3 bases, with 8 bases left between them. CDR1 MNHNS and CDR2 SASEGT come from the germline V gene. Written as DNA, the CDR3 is TGTGCCAGCAGTGAATCTGGGAACAATCAGCCCCAGCATTTT. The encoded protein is CASSESGNNQPQHF.

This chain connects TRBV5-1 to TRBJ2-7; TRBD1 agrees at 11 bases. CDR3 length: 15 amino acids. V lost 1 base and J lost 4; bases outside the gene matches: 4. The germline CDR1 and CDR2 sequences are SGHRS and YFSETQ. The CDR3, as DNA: TGCGCCAGCAGCTTGCTGGGACAGGGGGAATACGAGCAGTACTTC. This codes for CASSLLGQGEYEQYF.

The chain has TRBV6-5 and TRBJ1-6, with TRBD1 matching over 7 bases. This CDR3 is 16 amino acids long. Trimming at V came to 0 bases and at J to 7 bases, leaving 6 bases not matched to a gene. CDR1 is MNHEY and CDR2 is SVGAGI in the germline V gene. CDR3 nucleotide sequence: TGTGCCAGCAGTTACTCACCGGGACAGCGAAATTCACCCCTCCACTTT. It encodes CASSYSPGQRNSPLHF.

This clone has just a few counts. CDR3 sequence (DNA): TGTGCCATCAGGGGGACAGTAGACCAGCCCCAGCATTTT. As protein: CAIRGTVDQPQHF. The chain is built from TRBV10-3 and TRBJ1-5, with 7 bases that match TRBD1. The CDR3 has 13 residues. J lost 7 bases, V lost 6 bases, and 6 bases had no gene match. The germline V gene has CDR1 ENHRY and CDR2 SYGVKD.

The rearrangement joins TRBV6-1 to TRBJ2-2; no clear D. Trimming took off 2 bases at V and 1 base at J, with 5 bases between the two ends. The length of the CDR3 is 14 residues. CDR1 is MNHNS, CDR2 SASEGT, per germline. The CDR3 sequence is CASSESGNTGELFF. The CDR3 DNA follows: TGTGCCAGCAGTGAATCAGGGAACACCGGGGAGCTGTTTTTT.

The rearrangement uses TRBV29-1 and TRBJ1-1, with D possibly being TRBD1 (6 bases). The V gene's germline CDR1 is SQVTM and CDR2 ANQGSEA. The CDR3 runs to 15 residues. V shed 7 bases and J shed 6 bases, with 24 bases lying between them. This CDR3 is CSAKQGDTGGAEAFF. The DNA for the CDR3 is TGCAGCGCCAAACAGGGAGACACAGGAGGGGCTGAAGCTTTCTTT.

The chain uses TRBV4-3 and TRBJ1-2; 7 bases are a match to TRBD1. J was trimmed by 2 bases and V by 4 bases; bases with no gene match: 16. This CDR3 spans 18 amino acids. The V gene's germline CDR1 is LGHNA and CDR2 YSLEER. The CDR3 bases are TGCGCCAGCAGCCGCCCCTCAAGTACAGGGGACCCAAACTATGGCTACACCTTC. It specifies CASSRPSSTGDPNYGYTF.

The CDR3 sequence: CASSVDGLSGELFF. The CDR3 nucleotides are TGTGCCAGCAGCGTAGACGGATTGAGCGGGGAGCTGTTTTTT. The chain recombines TRBV9 with TRBJ2-2; D unclear. The V gene's germline CDR1 is SGDLS and CDR2 YYNGEE. CDR3 length equals 14 residues. The V gene lost 0 bases and the J gene lost 7 bases, with 10 bases spanning the gap.

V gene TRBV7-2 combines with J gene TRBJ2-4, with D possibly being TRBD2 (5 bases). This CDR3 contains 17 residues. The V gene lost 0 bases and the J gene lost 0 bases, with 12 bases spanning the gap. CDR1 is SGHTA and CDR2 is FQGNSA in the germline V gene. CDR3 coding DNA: TGTGCCAGCAGCTTAGCGGAGGAGGTGCTAGCCAAAAACATTCAGTACTTC. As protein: CASSLAEEVLAKNIQYF. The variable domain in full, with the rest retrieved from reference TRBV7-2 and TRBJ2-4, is GAGVSQSPSNKVTEKGKDVELRCDPISGHTALYWYRQSLGQGLEFLIYFQGNSAPDKSGLPSDRFSAERTGGSVSTLTIQRTQQEDSAVYLCASSLAEEVLAKNIQYFGAGTRLSVL.

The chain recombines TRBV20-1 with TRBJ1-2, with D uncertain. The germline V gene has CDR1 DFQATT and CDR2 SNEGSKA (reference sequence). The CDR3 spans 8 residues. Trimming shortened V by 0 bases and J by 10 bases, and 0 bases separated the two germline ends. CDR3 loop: CSARDYTF. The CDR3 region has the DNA TGCAGTGCTAGAGACTACACCTTC.

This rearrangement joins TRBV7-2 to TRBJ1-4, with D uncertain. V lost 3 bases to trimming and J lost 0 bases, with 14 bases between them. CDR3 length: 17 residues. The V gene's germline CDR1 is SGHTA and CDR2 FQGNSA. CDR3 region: CASSFQGLGSTNEKLFF. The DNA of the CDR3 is TGTGCCAGCAGCTTCCAAGGGCTGGGGTCAACTAATGAAAAACTGTTTTTT.

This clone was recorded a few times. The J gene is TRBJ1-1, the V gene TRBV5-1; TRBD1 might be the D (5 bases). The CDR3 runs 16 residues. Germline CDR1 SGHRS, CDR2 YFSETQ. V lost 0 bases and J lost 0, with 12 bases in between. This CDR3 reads CASSLGGVIVNTEAFF. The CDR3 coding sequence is TGCGCCAGCAGCTTGGGAGGGGTGATCGTGAACACTGAAGCTTTCTTT.

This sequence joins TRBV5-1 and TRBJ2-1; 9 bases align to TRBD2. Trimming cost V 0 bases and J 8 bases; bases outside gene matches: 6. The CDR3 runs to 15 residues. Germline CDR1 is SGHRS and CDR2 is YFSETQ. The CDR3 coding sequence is TGCGCCAGCAGCTTGGGGGCGGGAGGGCCGCATGAGCAGTTCTTC. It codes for CASSLGAGGPHEQFF.

CDR3 DNA: TGTGCCAGCAACGGAAACACCGGGGAGCTGTTTTTT. Encoded protein: CASNGNTGELFF. The chain couples TRBV6-5 to TRBJ2-2; unclear D gene. The V gene lost 7 bases and the J gene lost 2 bases, with 5 bases spanning the gap. In germline, CDR1 is MNHEY, CDR2 SVGAGI. The CDR3 runs 12 residues.

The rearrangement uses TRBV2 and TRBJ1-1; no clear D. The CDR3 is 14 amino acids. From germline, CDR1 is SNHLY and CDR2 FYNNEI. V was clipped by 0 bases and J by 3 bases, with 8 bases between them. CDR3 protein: CASSEARGDTEAFF. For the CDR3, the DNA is TGTGCCAGCAGTGAAGCGCGCGGCGACACTGAAGCTTTCTTT.

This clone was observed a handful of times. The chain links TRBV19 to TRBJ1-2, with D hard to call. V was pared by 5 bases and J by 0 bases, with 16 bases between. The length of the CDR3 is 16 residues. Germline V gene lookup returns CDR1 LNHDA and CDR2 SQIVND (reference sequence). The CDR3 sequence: CASSPRGRGTNYGYTF. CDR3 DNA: TGTGCCAGTAGTCCCCGAGGTCGGGGTACTAACTATGGCTACACCTTC.